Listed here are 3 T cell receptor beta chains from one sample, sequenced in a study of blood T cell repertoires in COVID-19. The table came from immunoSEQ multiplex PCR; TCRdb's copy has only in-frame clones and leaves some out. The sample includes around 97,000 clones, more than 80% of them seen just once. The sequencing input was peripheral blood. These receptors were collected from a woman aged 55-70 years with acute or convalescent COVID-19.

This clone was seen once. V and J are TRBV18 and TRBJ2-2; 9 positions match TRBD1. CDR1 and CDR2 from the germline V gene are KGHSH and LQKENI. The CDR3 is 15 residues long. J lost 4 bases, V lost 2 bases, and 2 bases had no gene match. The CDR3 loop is CASSPGQGTTGELFF. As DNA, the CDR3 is TGTGCCAGCTCACCAGGACAGGGGACCACCGGGGAGCTGTTTTTT.

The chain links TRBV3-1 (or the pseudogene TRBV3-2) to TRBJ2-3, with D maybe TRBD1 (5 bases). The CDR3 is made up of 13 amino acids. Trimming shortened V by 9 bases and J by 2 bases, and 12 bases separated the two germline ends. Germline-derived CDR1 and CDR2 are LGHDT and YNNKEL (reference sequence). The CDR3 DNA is TGTGCCAGTTCAGGGCCCTCCACAGATACGCAGTATTTT. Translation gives CASSGPSTDTQYF.

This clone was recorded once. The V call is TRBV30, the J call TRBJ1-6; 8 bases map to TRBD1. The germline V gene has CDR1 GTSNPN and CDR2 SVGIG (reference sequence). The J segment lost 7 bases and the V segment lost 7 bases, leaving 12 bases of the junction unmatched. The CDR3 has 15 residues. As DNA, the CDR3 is TGTGCCTCCCAGACGGACAGGGCGGGCAATTCACCCCTCCACTTT. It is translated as CASQTDRAGNSPLHF.